The 3 T cell receptor beta chains below were found in one sample sequenced in a study of T-cell memory formation after mild COVID-19. TCRdb reprocessed the 5' RACE reads with MiXCR, giving one entry per CDR3 protein. The sample yields roughly 150,000 distinct CDR3 sequences, 25% seen once. Specimen: PBMCs or a T cell subset sorted from them (not recorded which). These receptors were taken from an adult woman who had mild COVID-19 (a few samples of this study predate the infection). Cell type and time point are not known.

The chain couples TRBV2 to TRBJ2-1, with D perhaps matching TRBD1 (5 bases). V was trimmed by 2 bases and J by 5 bases, leaving 13 bases between them. Germline CDR1 reads SNHLY; CDR2 reads FYNNEI. The length of the CDR3 is 15 residues. In DNA form, the CDR3 reads TGTGCCAGCAGTGAAAACACAGGCGGTCACAATGAGCAGTTCTTC. Amino acids: CASSENTGGHNEQFF.

The chain joins TRBV2 to TRBJ2-1; no clear D. Trimming left V 11 bases short and J 12 bases short, with 14 bases between. This CDR3 is built from 10 residues. CDR1 SNHLY and CDR2 FYNNEI come from the germline V gene. This CDR3 is CARQMGLQFF. CDR3 sequence (DNA): TGTGCCCGCCAGATGGGTCTGCAGTTCTTC.

This clonotype was counted a few times. The chain has TRBV6-4 and TRBJ2-1; 10 bases are a match to TRBD2. Germline CDR1 and CDR2: MRHNA and SNTAGT. The V segment lost 0 bases and the J segment 7 bases; nucleotides outside the gene matches: 6. The CDR3 covers 16 residues. CDR3 region: CASSDSKREGVNEQFF. The CDR3 DNA reads as TGTGCCAGCAGTGACTCGAAGCGGGAGGGCGTAAATGAGCAGTTCTTC.